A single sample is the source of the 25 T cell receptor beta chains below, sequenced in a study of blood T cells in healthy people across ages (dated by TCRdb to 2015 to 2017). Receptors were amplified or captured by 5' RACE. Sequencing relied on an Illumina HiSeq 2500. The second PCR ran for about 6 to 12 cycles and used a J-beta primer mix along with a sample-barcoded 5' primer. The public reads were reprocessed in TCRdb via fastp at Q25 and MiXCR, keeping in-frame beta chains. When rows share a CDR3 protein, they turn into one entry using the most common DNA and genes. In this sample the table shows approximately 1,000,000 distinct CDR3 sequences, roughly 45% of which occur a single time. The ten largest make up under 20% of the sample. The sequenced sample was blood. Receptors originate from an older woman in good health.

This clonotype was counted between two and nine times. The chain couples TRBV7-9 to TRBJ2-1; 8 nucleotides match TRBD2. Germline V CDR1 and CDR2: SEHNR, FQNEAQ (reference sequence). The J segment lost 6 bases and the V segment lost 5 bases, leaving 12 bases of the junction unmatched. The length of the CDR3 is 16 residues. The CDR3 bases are TGTGCCAGCAGCCCCCGCCGGGCGGGAGGATCCAATGAGCAGTTCTTC. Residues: CASSPRRAGGSNEQFF.

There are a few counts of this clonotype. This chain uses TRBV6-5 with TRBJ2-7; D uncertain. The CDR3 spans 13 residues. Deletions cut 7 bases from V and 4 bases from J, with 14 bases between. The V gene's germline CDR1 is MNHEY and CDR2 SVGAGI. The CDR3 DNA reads TGTGCCAGCAATAAAGTAGGGCCTTACGAGCAGTACTTC. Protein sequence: CASNKVGPYEQYF.

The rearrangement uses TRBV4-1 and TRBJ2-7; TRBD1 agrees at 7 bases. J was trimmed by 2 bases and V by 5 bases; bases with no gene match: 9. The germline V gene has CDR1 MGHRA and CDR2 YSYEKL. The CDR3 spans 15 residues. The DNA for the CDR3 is TGCGCCAGCAGCAAGCTAGGGACAGTTCCCTACGAGCAGTACTTC. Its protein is CASSKLGTVPYEQYF.

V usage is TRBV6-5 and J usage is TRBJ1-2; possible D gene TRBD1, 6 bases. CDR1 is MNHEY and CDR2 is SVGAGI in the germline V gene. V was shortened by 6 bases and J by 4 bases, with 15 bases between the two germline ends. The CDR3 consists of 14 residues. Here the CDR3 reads CASRPETGLYGYTF. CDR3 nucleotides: TGTGCCAGCAGACCTGAGACAGGCCTCTATGGCTACACCTTC.

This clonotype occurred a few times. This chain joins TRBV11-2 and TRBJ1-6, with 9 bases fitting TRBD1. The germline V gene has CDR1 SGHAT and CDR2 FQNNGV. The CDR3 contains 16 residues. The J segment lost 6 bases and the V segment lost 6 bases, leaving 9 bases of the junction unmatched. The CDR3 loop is CASRKTGGPFNSPLHF. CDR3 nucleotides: TGTGCCAGCAGAAAAACAGGGGGCCCCTTTAATTCACCCCTCCACTTT.

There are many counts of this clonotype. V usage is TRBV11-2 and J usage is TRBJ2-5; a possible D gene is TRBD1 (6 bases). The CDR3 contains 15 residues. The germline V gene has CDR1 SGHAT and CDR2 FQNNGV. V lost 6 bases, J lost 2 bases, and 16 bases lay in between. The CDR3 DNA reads TGTGCCAGCAGTTTGACAGGTGCTGGACAAGAGACCCAGTACTTC. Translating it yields CASSLTGAGQETQYF.

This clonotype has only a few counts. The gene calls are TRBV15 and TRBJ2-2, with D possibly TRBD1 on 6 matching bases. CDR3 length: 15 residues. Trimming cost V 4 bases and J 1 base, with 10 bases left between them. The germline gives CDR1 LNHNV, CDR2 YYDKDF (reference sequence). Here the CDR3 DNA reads TGTGCCACCAGCATAGACAGGATGAACACCGGGGAGCTGTTTTTT. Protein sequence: CATSIDRMNTGELFF.

The CDR3 protein is CASSVTGNTGELFF. DNA for the CDR3: TGTGCCAGCAGCGTCACAGGGAACACCGGGGAGCTGTTTTTT. The chain carries TRBV9 and TRBJ2-2, with D maybe TRBD1 (5 bases). The V and J ends lost 2 bases and 1 base respectively, with 6 bases between them. CDR1 SGDLS and CDR2 YYNGEE come from the germline V gene. The CDR3 is made up of 14 amino acids. Complete variable domain (other parts from reference TRBV9 and TRBJ2-2): DSGVTQTPKHLITATGQRVTLRCSPRSGDLSVYWYQQSLDQGLQFLIQYYNGEERAKGNILERFSAQQFPDLHSELNLSSLELGDSALYFCASSVTGNTGELFFGEGSRLTVL.

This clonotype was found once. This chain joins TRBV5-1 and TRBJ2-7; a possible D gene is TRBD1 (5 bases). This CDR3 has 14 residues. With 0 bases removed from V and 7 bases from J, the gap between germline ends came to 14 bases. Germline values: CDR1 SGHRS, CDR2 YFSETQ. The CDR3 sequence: CASSLGAGFNEQYF. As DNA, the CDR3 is TGCGCCAGCAGCTTGGGGGCAGGGTTCAATGAGCAGTACTTC.

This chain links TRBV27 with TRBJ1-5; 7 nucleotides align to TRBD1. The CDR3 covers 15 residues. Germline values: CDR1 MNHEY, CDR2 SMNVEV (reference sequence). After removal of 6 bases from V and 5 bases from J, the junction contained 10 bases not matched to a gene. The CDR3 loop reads CASRRQGGGYQPQHF. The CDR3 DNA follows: TGTGCCAGCAGAAGACAGGGAGGGGGGTATCAGCCCCAGCATTTT.

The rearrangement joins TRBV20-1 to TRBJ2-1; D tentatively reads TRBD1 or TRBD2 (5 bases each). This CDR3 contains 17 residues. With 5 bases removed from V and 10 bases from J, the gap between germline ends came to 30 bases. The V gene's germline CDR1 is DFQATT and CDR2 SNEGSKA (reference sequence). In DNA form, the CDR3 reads TGCAGTGCTCACCCTCAAGATAGCCGGGAAATCTGGGGGGAGCAGTTCTTC. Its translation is CSAHPQDSREIWGEQFF.

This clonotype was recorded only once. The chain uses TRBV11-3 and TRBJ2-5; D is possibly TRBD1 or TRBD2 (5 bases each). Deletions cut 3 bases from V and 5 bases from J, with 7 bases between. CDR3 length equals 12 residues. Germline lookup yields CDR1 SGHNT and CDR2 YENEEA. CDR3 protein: CASSLGDETQYF. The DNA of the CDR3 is TGTGCCAGCAGCTTGGGGGACGAGACCCAGTACTTC.

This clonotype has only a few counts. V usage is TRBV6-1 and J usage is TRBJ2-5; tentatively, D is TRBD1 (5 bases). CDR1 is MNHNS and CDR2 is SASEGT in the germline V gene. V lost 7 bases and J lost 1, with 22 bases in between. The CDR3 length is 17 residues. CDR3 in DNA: TGTGCCAGCAAAAAACGTTCGTCCGCAGGGTCCCAAGAGACCCAGTACTTC. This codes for CASKKRSSAGSQETQYF.

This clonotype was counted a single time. The CDR3 region is CASSVEVWEEQYF. CDR3 DNA: TGTGCCAGCAGCGTAGAAGTGTGGGAGGAGCAGTACTTC. V usage is TRBV9 and J usage is TRBJ2-7; the D gene is possibly TRBD2 (5 bases). The CDR3 sequence is 13 residues long. Trimming cost V 0 bases and J 7 bases, with 11 bases left between them. CDR1 and CDR2 from the germline V gene are SGDLS and YYNGEE.

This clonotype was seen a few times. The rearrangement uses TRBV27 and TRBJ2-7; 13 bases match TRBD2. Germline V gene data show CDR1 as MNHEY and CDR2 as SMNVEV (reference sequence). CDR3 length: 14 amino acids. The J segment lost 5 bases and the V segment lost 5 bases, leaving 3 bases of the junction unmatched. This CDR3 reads CASSLGTSGNEQYF. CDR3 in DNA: TGTGCCAGCAGTCTAGGGACTAGCGGGAACGAGCAGTACTTC.

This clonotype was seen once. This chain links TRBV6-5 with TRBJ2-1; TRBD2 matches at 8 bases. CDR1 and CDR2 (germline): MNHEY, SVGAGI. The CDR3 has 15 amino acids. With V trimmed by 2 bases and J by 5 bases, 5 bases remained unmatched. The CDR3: CASSYPSGPHNEQFF. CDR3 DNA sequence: TGTGCCAGCAGTTACCCTAGCGGGCCCCACAATGAGCAGTTCTTC.

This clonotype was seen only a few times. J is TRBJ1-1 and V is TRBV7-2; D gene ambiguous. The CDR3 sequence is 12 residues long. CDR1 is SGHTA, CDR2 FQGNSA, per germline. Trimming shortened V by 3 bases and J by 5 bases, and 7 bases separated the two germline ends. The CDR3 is CASSFAGTEAFF. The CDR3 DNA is TGTGCCAGCAGCTTCGCGGGGACTGAAGCTTTCTTT.

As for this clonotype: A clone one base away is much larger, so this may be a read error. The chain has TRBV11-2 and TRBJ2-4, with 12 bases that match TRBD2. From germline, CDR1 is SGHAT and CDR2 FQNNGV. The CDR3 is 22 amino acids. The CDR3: CASSLDWFWRLAGGQAENIQYF. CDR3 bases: TGTGCCAGCAGCTTAGATTGGTTCTGGCGGCTAGCGGGAGGGCAAGCCGAAAACATTCAGTACTTC.

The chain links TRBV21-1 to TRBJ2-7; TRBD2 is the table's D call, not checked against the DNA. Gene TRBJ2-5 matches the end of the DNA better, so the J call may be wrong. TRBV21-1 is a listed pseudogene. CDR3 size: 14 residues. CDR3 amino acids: CASSKGKGRETQYF. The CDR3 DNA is TGTGCCAGCAGCAAAGGGAAGGGTAGGGAGACCCAGTACTTC.

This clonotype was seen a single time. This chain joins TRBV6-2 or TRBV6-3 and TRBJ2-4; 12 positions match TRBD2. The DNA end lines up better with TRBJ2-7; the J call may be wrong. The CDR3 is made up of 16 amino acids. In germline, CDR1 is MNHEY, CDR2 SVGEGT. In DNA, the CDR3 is TGTGCCAGCAGCCGACCTTTGACTAGCGGGAGCTACGAGCAGTACTTC. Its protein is CASSRPLTSGSYEQYF.

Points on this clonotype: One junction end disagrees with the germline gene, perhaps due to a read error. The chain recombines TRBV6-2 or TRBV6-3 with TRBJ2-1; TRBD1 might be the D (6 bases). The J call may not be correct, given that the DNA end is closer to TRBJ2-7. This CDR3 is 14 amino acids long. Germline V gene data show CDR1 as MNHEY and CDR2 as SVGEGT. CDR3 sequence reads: CTSSYSRGIYEQYF. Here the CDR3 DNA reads TGTACCAGCAGTTACTCGAGGGGGATCTACGAGCAGTACTTC.

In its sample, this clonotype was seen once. The CDR3 DNA follows: TGTGCCAGCAAAGCTTCCTCATCATACTACAATGAGCAGTTCTTC. Its translation is CASKASSSYYNEQFF. The V and J genes are TRBV6-5 and TRBJ2-1; no reliable D call. The CDR3 contains 15 residues. Germline V gene data show CDR1 as MNHEY and CDR2 as SVGAGI. V lost 7 bases and J 3 bases, leaving 16 bases between the germline ends.

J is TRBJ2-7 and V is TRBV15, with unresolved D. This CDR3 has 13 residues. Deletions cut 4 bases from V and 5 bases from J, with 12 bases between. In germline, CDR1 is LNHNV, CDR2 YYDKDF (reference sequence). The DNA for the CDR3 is TGTGCCACCAGCAAACTAAGGACCGACGAGCAGTACTTC. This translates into CATSKLRTDEQYF.

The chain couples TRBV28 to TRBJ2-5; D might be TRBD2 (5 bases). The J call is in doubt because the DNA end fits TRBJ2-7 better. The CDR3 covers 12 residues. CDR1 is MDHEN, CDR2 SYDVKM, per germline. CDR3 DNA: TGTGCCAGCCGTACGGCGGGCGGCGAGCAGTACTTC. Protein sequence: CASRTAGGEQYF.

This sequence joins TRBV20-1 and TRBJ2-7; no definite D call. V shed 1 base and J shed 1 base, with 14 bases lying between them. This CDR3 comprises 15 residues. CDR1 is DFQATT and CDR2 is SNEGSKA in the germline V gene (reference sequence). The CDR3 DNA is TGCAGTGCTAGAGCCTTGGATAGTCCGTCCTACGAGCAGTACTTC. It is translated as CSARALDSPSYEQYF.